Each of the 13 T cell receptor beta chains below was sequenced from the same sample in a study of blood T cell repertoires in COVID-19. Produced via immunoSEQ multiplex PCR; TCRdb's table is partial and in-frame only. The sample holds 140,000 to 150,000 clones, 80% to 90% seen once. Sequencing was done on a sample of peripheral blood. All receptors derive from a man between 50 and 59 years old who had recovered from COVID-19.

This clone was found a few times. The chain is built from TRBV6-6 and TRBJ1-6; 7 bases agree with TRBD1. The V gene's germline CDR1 is MNHNY and CDR2 SVGAGI (reference sequence). The J segment lost 9 bases and the V segment lost 7 bases, leaving 6 bases of the junction unmatched. The CDR3 is 13 residues long. The CDR3 is CASMGQTASPLHF. The DNA of the CDR3 is TGTGCCAGCATGGGACAGACCGCTTCACCCCTCCACTTT.

This clone was detected once. The chain uses TRBV19 and TRBJ1-4, with TRBD1 matching 10 bases. Trimming at V came to 4 bases and at J to 5 bases, leaving 7 bases not matched to a gene. There are 16 residues in the CDR3. Germline V gene data show CDR1 as LNHDA and CDR2 as SQIVND (reference sequence). The CDR3 region is CASSTIVGQGNEKLFF. The CDR3 nucleotides read TGTGCCAGTAGTACTATTGTGGGACAGGGGAATGAAAAACTGTTTTTT.

Regarding this clone: Other nucleotide sequences from this sample produce the same CDR3. This chain links TRBV11-2 with TRBJ1-2; TRBD1 matches 9 bases. The V and J ends lost 1 base and 6 bases, in that order; junction bases with no gene match: 0. The CDR3 loop spans 13 amino acids. Germline V CDR1 and CDR2: SGHAT, FQNNGV. The CDR3 DNA follows: TGTGCCAGCAGCTTAGGGACAGGGGATGGCTACACCTTC. This gives the protein CASSLGTGDGYTF.

This chain links TRBV29-1 with TRBJ1-1; no definite D call. Trimming cost V 4 bases and J 1 base, with 10 bases left between them. This CDR3 has 13 amino acids. Germline values: CDR1 SQVTM, CDR2 ANQGSEA. The CDR3 here is CSVGPRGNTEAFF. CDR3 in DNA: TGCAGCGTTGGACCCCGGGGGAACACTGAAGCTTTCTTT.

V and J are TRBV30 and TRBJ2-5; 9 bases fit TRBD2. The CDR3 contains 17 residues. The germline V gene encodes CDR1 GTSNPN and CDR2 SVGIG (reference sequence). Trimming removed 0 bases from V and 2 bases from J; junction bases left unmatched: 10. CDR3: CAWSVPGSGGRQETQYF. CDR3 coding DNA: TGTGCCTGGAGTGTACCGGGTAGCGGGGGACGACAAGAGACCCAGTACTTC.

CDR3 sequence reads: CASSTREAGDYGYTF. The CDR3 DNA reads TGTGCCAGCAGCACCCGGGAGGCCGGGGACTATGGCTACACCTTC. V and J are TRBV5-4 and TRBJ1-2, with unresolved D. Germline V lookup: CDR1 SGHNT, CDR2 YYREEE (reference sequence). Trimming removed 4 bases from V and 3 bases from J, with 16 bases in between. This CDR3 spans 15 amino acids.

This clone showed up just once. This rearrangement joins TRBV4-3 to TRBJ2-2; 7 nucleotides align to TRBD1. CDR1 and CDR2 from the germline V gene are LGHNA and YSLEER. Trimming removed 6 bases from V and 4 bases from J; junction bases left unmatched: 8. The CDR3 has 15 amino acids. CDR3 loop: CASRTGTASTGELFF. The CDR3 coding sequence is TGCGCCAGCAGAACCGGGACAGCAAGCACCGGGGAGCTGTTTTTT.

This clone has just a few counts. The chain joins TRBV6-1 to TRBJ2-3; D is perhaps TRBD2 (6 bases). CDR1 is MNHNS and CDR2 is SASEGT in the germline V gene. This CDR3 region has 16 residues. V lost 2 bases and J 0 bases, leaving 12 bases between the germline ends. The CDR3 bases are TGTGCCAGCAGTGAAAGAGGAGGGGTTAGCACAGATACGCAGTATTTT. Translated, it gives CASSERGGVSTDTQYF.

This rearrangement joins TRBV4-3 to TRBJ2-3, with 8 bases lining up with TRBD2. The CDR3 is 19 amino acids. Germline V gene data show CDR1 as LGHNA and CDR2 as YSLEER. V shed 4 bases, J shed 0 bases, and the junction held 15 bases outside the gene matches. The CDR3 coding sequence is TGCGCCAGCAGCCCCAAGTTACGGGGGGGGAGGTTGAGCACAGATACGCAGTATTTT. It yields the protein CASSPKLRGGRLSTDTQYF.

The chain employs TRBV30 and TRBJ2-7; 10 nucleotides line up with TRBD1. With V trimmed by 2 bases and J by 1 base, 5 bases remained unmatched. Germline-derived CDR1 and CDR2 are GTSNPN and SVGIG (reference sequence). There are 15 residues in the CDR3. The CDR3 loop is CAWSLDRGVSYEQYF. The CDR3 DNA reads as TGTGCCTGGAGTTTGGACAGGGGGGTATCCTACGAGCAGTACTTC.

The rearrangement links TRBV4-2 to TRBJ2-7; the match to TRBD1 covers 8 bases. Trimming cost V 5 bases and J 0 bases; bases outside gene matches: 9. Per germline, CDR1 LGHNA and CDR2 YNFKEQ. CDR3 length: 16 residues. The CDR3 DNA follows: TGTGCCAGCAGCATTACTGGGACAGGTGCCTCCTACGAGCAGTACTTC. Protein sequence: CASSITGTGASYEQYF.

This clone has only a few counts. The chain couples TRBV5-1 to TRBJ1-4; TRBD1 might be the D (6 bases). Germline V CDR1 and CDR2: SGHRS, YFSETQ. This CDR3 is 15 amino acids long. V lost 4 bases, J lost 1 base, and 11 bases lay in between. The CDR3 is CASSLTGQTNEKLFF. CDR3 bases: TGCGCCAGCAGCCTAACAGGGCAAACTAATGAAAAACTGTTTTTT.

This clone was detected once. The V gene is TRBV7-8, the J gene TRBJ2-4, with D possibly being TRBD1 (5 bases). Germline-derived CDR1 and CDR2 are SGHVS and FQNEAQ. V was trimmed by 1 base and J by 3 bases, leaving 10 bases between them. The CDR3 consists of 15 residues. CDR3 nucleotide sequence: TGTGCCAGCAGCTTAGAAAGGACACTCAAAAACATTCAGTACTTC. Translated: CASSLERTLKNIQYF.